These 5 T cell receptor beta chains came from one sample sequenced in a study of T cell responses to AZD1222 COVID-19 vaccine. The data were produced by immunoSEQ multiplex PCR, yet TCRdb's version contains in-frame clones alone and is incomplete. This table holds roughly 97,000 clones, approximately 90% found once. Sequences were derived from peripheral blood, sampled on day 0 of AZD1222 vaccination. These receptors came from an adult in good health.

This clone has more than one count but fewer than ten. The V call is TRBV13, the J call TRBJ2-7; D is uncertain. V lost 6 bases, J lost 2 bases, and 14 bases lay in between. This CDR3 spans 14 amino acids. Germline assignment: CDR1 PRHDT and CDR2 FYEKMQ (reference sequence). The CDR3 loop reads CASSLGPVTYEQYF. Here the CDR3 DNA reads TGTGCCAGCAGTCTAGGGCCCGTAACCTACGAGCAGTACTTC.

Here the CDR3 reads CASSPTVDSNQPQHF. The CDR3 region has the DNA TGTGCCAGCAGCCCGACAGTCGATAGCAATCAGCCCCAGCATTTT. The J gene is TRBJ1-5, the V gene TRBV9; possibly TRBD1 for D (5 bases). This CDR3 has 15 amino acids. V was shortened by 4 bases and J by 0 bases, with 11 bases between the two germline ends. CDR1 is SGDLS, CDR2 YYNGEE, per germline.

The rearrangement joins TRBV9 to TRBJ2-5, with D perhaps TRBD1 (5 bases). The CDR3 is 14 residues long. Trimming took off 0 bases at V and 1 base at J, with 7 bases between the two ends. The germline gives CDR1 SGDLS, CDR2 YYNGEE. The CDR3 loop is CASSVAGLQETQYF. Written as DNA, the CDR3 is TGTGCCAGCAGCGTAGCAGGGCTCCAAGAGACCCAGTACTTC.

The chain links TRBV9 to TRBJ2-1; D gene unclear. Germline assignment: CDR1 SGDLS and CDR2 YYNGEE. Trimming pared 3 bases from V and 3 bases from J, leaving 7 bases between. The CDR3 totals 13 residues. CDR3: CASSGSGYNEQFF. CDR3 DNA sequence: TGTGCCAGCAGCGGGTCCGGCTACAATGAGCAGTTCTTC.

This chain joins TRBV4-1 and TRBJ1-2; D not resolved. The V gene's germline CDR1 is MGHRA and CDR2 YSYEKL. The CDR3 loop spans 13 amino acids. Trimming left V 0 bases short and J 8 bases short, with 10 bases between. The CDR3 DNA follows: TGCGCCAGCAGCCAAGATTCGATTTTAGGCTACACCTTC. It is translated as CASSQDSILGYTF.